This T cell receptor (beta chain) stems from a study of identical twins (dated by TCRdb to about 2016). In the study overall: TCR alpha and beta repertoires from monozygotic twins, unrelated adults of various ages and cord blood were deep-sequenced to test whether fetal clonotypes persist. To rule out contamination, replicate twin experiments were performed at different times with different library preparation protocols. What the authors observed across the whole study: Compared with coincidental sharing between unrelated individuals, an excess of low generation-probability sequences was observed among out-of-frame TCR alpha sequences shared between twins. Conclusions relied on cross-sectional statistical analysis, since the same donors could not be followed over many years. The excess sharing between twins in beta out-of-frame sequences was weaker because fewer shared sequences reduced the signal-to-noise ratio. In monozygotic twins, out-of-frame TCR alpha sharing was systematically underestimated by recombination models, although the models agreed with sharing between unrelated individuals. Zero-insertion analyses could be partly confounded by invariant T cells such as MAIT and iNKT, though diverse VJ usage argued against such confounding for most clonotypes. Fewer insertions were carried by abundant cord blood beta clonotypes, a similar but weaker trend appeared in young adult naive repertoires, and no such trend appeared in memory repertoires.

The library was produced with 5' RACE. Instrument on record: Illumina HiSeq 2000. A universal primer binding site was introduced by template switching, and a unique molecular identifier was present in the final cDNA, enabling accurate counting of TCR cDNA molecules. Specific primers in the conserved constant-segment region were used to synthesize first-strand cDNA for the TCR alpha and beta chains. To control for contamination, each cDNA library was double barcoded with a SMART-Mk sample barcode plus Illumina barcodes. TruSeq adapter sequences along with Illumina sample barcodes were introduced in two successive PCR steps. TCR alpha and beta cDNA libraries were sequenced on the Illumina HiSeq platform with custom primers. Per the authors' processing: Unique molecular identifiers were extracted from raw reads with MiGEC, and CDR3 positions were determined with MiXCR. For each individual, recombination models were inferred using an EM algorithm with the repgenHMM and IGoR tools. Shared clonotype analysis was performed with the tcR package in R, normalizing sharing by the product of cloneset sizes. To study raw recombination free of thymic and clonal selection effects, out-of-frame nonproductive sequences were analyzed. In TCRdb, the public reads were trimmed at Q25 with fastp and aligned with MiXCR, with productive beta chains retained. Each entry merges the rows of one CDR3 protein and shows their most common DNA and genes. The V and J calls were determined by TCRdb, not by the authors. In this sample the table shows under 1 million distinct CDR3 sequences, 12% of which occur a single time. Under 2% of the sample comes from the top ten.

V sheds 3 bases and J sheds 5 bases, leaving 10 bases between their ends. The CDR3 starts with the cysteine, ends with the phenylalanine, and has 14 residues. The DNA shown is the 42-base CDR3, in frame from base 1. This clonotype was seen only a few times. The clone's antigen remains unknown. It has no much larger one-base neighbor in the sample; base qualities were not kept. All donors were healthy Caucasians. The twin cohort comprised three pairs of female monozygotic twins, all aged about 18 to 30 years. Peripheral blood mononuclear cells were the source from which RNA for the TCR libraries was isolated. The same sample was also studied in work on yellow fever vaccine responses in identical twins. As the second publication notes: The T cell response to vaccination in identical twins was reported by the authors to appear partly convergent and partly personalized. In the study, vaccine-responding T cell clones were precisely tracked in identical twins.

Sequencing input: PBMCs. The clonotype comes from a woman aged 18-29 years in good health. Here the chain combines TRBV12-3 or TRBV12-4 and TRBJ2-2, with TRBD2 as a weak D call on 5 bases. The bases are TGTGCCAGCAGTTTTCTTGAGGGAACCGGGGAGCTGTTTTTT. Its protein product is CASSFLEGTGELFF.